This TCR beta chain was recorded in a study of blood T cell repertoires in COVID-19. Study overall: Whether acute or convalescent, the COVID-19 samples came from the United States, Italy and Spain. T cells, B-cell-depleted T cells, or PBMCs supplied cDNA or gDNA.

Germline loops: CDR1 SGHTA, CDR2 FQGNSA. Trimming took off 0 bases at V and 2 bases at J, with 7 bases between the two ends. CDR3 length: 14 residues. Original processing methods: It was from reference gene primer amplification that nucleated cell counts were estimated. Produced via immunoSEQ multiplex PCR; TCRdb's table is partial and in-frame only. Clone size and V and J calls were adopted from that table, with D and trimming inferred from the DNA. This sample has about 120,000 clones, with 79% found just once. Sequenced: peripheral blood. This clonotype originated in a woman aged 80 or over with acute or convalescent COVID-19. This chain joins TRBV7-2 and TRBJ2-5; possible D gene TRBD2, 6 bases. The CDR3: CASSLARGQETQYF. CDR3 in DNA: TGTGCCAGCAGCTTAGCGCGGGGTCAAGAGACCCAGTACTTC.